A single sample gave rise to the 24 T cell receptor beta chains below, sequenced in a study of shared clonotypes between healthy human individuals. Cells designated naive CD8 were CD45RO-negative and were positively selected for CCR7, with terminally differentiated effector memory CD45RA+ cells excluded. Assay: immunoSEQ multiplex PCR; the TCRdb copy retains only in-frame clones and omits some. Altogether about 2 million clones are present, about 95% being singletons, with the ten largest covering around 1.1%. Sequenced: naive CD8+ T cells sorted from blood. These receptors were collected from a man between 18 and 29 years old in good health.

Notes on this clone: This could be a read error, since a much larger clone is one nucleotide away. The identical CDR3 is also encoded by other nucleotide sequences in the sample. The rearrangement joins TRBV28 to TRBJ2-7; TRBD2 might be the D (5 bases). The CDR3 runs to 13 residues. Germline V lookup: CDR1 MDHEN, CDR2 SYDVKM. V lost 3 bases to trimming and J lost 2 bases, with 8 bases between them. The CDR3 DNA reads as TGTGCCAGCAGTTTTCAGAGGGCCTACGAGCAGTACTTC. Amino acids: CASSFQRAYEQYF.

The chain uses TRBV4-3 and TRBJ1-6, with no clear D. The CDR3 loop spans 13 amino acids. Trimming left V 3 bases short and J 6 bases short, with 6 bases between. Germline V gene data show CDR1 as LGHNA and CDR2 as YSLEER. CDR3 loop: CASSHAPNSPLHF. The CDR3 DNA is TGCGCCAGCAGCCACGCGCCTAATTCACCCCTCCACTTT.

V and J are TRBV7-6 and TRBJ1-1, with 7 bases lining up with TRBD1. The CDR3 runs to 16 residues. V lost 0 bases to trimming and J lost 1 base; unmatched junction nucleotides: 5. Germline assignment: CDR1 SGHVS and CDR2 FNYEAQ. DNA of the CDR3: TGTGCCAGCAGCTTAGCTATGGGACAGAGGAACACTGAAGCTTTCTTT. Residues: CASSLAMGQRNTEAFF. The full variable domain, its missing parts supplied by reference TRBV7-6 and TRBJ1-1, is GAGVSQSPRYKVTKRGQDVALRCDPISGHVSLYWYRQALGQGPEFLTYFNYEAQQDKSGLPNDRFSAERPEGSISTLTIQRTEQRDSAMYRCASSLAMGQRNTEAFFGQGTRLTVV.

In DNA form, the CDR3 reads TGCGCCAGCAGTGAGTCGTTGGACTCCCAAGAGACCCAGTACTTC. It specifies CASSESLDSQETQYF. This rearrangement joins TRBV10-1 to TRBJ2-5, with D possibly matching TRBD2 (5 bases). CDR3 length: 15 residues. The germline gives CDR1 WNHNN, CDR2 SYGVQD (reference sequence). V dropped 0 bases and J dropped 1 base, with 9 bases sitting between them.

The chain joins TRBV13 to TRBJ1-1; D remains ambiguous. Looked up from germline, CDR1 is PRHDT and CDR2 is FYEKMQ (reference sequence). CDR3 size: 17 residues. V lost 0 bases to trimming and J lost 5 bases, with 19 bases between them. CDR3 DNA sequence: TGTGCCAGCAGCTTAGGGCCTAGCGCGGCCGGGGAAACTGAAGCTTTCTTT. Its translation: CASSLGPSAAGETEAFF.

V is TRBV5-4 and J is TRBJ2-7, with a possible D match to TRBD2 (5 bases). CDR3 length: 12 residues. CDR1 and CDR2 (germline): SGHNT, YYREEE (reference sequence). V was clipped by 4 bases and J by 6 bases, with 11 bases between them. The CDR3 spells CASSPGLTEQYF. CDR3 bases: TGTGCCAGCAGCCCGGGATTAACCGAGCAGTACTTC.

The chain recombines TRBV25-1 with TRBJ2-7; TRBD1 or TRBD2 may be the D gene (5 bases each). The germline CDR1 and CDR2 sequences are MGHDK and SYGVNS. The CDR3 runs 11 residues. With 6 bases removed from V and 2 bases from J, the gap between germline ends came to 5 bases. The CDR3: CASRGAYEQYF. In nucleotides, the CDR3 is TGTGCCAGCAGGGGGGCCTACGAGCAGTACTTC.

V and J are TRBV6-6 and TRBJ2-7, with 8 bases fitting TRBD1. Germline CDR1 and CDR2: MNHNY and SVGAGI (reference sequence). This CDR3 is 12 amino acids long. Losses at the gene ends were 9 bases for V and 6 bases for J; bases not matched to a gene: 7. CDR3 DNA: TGTGCCAGTGGACAGGGCGGGCTCGAGCAGTACTTC. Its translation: CASGQGGLEQYF.

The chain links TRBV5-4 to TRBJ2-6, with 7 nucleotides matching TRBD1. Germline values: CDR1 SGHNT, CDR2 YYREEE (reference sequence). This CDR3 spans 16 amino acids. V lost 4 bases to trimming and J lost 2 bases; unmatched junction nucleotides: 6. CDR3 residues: CASSLSDRAGANVLTF. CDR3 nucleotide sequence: TGTGCCAGCAGCCTTAGTGACAGGGCTGGGGCCAACGTCCTGACTTTC.

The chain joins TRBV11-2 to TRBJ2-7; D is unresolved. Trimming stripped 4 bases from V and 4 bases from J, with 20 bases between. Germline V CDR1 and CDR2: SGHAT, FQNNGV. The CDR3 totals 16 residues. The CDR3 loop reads CASSSVGQSGFYEQYF. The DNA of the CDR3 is TGTGCCAGCAGCTCAGTCGGGCAGAGTGGATTTTACGAGCAGTACTTC.

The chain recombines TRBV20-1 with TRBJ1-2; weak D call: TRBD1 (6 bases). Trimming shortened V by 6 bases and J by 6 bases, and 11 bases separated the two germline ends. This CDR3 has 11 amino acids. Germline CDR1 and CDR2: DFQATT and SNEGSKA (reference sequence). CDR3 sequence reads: CSAEQGHGYTF. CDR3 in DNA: TGCAGTGCAGAACAGGGACATGGCTACACCTTC.

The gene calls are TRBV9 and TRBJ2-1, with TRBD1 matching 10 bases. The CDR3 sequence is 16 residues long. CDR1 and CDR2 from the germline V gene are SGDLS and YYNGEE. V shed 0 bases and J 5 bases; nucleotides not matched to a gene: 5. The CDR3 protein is CASSVARGTGDNEQFF. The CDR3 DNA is TGTGCCAGCAGCGTAGCTCGTGGGACAGGGGACAATGAGCAGTTCTTC. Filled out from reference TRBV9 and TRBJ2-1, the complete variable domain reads DSGVTQTPKHLITATGQRVTLRCSPRSGDLSVYWYQQSLDQGLQFLIQYYNGEERAKGNILERFSAQQFPDLHSELNLSSLELGDSALYFCASSVARGTGDNEQFFGPGTRLTVL.

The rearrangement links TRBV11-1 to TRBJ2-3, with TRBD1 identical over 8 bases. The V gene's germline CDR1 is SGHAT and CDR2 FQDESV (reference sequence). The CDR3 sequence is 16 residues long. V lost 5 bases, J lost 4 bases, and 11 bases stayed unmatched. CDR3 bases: TGTGCCAGCAGCAACCAGGGGGCGCAGAGGGCAGATACGCAGTATTTT. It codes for CASSNQGAQRADTQYF.

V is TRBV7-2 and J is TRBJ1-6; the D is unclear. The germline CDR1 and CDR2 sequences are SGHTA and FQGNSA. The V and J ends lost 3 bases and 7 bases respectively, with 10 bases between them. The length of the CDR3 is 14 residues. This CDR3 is CASSLRLSNSPLHF. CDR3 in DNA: TGTGCCAGCAGCTTGCGGCTTTCAAATTCACCCCTCCACTTT.

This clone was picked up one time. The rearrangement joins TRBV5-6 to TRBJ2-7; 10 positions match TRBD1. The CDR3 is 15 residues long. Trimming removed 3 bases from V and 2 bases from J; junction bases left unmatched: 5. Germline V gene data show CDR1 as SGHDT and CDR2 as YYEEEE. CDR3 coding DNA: TGTGCCAGCAGCTACTCCGGGACAGGGGCCTACGAGCAGTACTTC. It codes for CASSYSGTGAYEQYF. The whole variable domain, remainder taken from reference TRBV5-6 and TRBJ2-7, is DAGVTQSPTHLIKTRGQQVTLRCSPKSGHDTVSWYQQALGQGPQFIFQYYEEEERQRGNFPDRFSGHQFPNYSSELNVNALLLGDSALYLCASSYSGTGAYEQYFGPGTRLTVT.

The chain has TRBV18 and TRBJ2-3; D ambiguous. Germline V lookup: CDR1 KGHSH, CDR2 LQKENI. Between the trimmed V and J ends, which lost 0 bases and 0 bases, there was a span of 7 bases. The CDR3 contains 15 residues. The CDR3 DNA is TGTGCCAGCTCACCACCGCTGGCTAGCACAGATACGCAGTATTTT. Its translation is CASSPPLASTDTQYF.

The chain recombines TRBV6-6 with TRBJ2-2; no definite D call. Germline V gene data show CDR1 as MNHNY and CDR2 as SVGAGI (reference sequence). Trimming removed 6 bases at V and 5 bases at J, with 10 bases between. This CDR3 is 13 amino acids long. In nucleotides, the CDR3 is TGTGCCAGCAGCCCCGAACCTACCGGGGAGCTGTTTTTT. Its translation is CASSPEPTGELFF.

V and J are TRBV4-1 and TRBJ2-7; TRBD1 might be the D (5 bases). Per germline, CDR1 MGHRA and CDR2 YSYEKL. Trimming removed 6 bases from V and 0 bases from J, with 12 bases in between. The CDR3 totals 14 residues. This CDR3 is CASSQRTTSYEQYF. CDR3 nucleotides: TGCGCCAGCAGTCAACGGACAACCTCCTACGAGCAGTACTTC.

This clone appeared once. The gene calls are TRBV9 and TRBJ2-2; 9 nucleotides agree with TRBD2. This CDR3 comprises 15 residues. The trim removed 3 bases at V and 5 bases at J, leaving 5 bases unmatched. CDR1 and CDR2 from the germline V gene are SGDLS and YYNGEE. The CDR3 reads CASSALAGRTGELFF. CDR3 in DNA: TGTGCCAGCAGCGCTCTAGCGGGACGGACCGGGGAGCTGTTTTTT.

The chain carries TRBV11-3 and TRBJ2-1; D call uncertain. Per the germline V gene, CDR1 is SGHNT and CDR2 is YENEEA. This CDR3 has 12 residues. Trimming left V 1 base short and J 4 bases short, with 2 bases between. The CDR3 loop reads CASSLVYNEQFF. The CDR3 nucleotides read TGTGCCAGCAGCTTAGTTTACAATGAGCAGTTCTTC.

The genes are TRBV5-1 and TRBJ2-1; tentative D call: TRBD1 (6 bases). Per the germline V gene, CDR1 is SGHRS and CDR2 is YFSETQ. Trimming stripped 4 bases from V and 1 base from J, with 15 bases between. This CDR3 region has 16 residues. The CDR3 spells CASSPSPDRSYNEQFF. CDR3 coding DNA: TGCGCCAGCAGCCCGAGCCCGGACAGATCCTACAATGAGCAGTTCTTC.

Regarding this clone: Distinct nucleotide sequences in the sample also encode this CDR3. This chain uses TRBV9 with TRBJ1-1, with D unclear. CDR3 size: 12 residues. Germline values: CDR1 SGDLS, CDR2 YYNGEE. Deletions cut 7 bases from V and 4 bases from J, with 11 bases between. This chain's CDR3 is CASSRGGTEAFF. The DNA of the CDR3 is TGTGCCAGCTCCAGAGGAGGCACTGAAGCTTTCTTT.

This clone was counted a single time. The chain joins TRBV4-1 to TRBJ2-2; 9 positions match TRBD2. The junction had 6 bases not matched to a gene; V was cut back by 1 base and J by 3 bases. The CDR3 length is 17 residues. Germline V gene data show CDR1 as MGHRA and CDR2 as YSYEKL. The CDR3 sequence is CASSQGTGLAYTGELFF. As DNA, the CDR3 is TGCGCCAGCAGCCAAGGGACGGGACTAGCATACACCGGGGAGCTGTTTTTT.

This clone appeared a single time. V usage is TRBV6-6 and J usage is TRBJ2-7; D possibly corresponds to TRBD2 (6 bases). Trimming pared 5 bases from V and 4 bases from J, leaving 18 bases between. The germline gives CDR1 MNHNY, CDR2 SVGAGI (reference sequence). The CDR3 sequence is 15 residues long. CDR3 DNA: TGTGCCAGCAGTCACTTGGAGGCGGGGTTTTACGAGCAGTACTTC. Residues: CASSHLEAGFYEQYF.